The rows below give T cell receptor beta chains drawn from one sample of a study of T cell changes during pregnancy in multiple sclerosis. Libraries were prepared by immunoSEQ multiplex PCR; TCRdb keeps only in-frame clonotypes and omits some of them. The sample consists of 98,000 or so clones, approximately 95% of them appearing once. This material consisted of peripheral blood, taken after pregnancy. All receptors come from a female donor with multiple sclerosis, enrolled in a pregnancy study. Each CDR3 is given with its conserved first and last residue. D genes are given only for firm matches. Where a row states a size, it is once, few, many or the class of an expanded clone; other rows omit it.

d_gene	v_gene	abundance	j_gene	CDR3nt	CDR3aa
NA	TRBV4-1	NA	TRBJ1-1	TGCGCCAGCAGCCAACCAGAGGTCGTGAGAAGGAACACTGAAGCTTTCTTT	CASSQPEVVRRNTEAFF
NA	TRBV11-2	NA	TRBJ1-2	TGTGCCAGCAGCGACAACAGGGTCGGCTACACCTTC	CASSDNRVGYTF
TRBD2	TRBV2	NA	TRBJ2-3	TGTGCCAGCAGTGAAGGGTCTAGCGGGAGGCCCCGCACAGATACGCAGTATTTT	CASSEGSSGRPRTDTQYF
TRBD1	TRBV7-2	NA	TRBJ1-1	TGTGCCAGCAGCTTAGGTCCCGGGACAGGGGAGGTCGAAGCTTTCTTT	CASSLGPGTGEVEAFF
TRBD2	TRBV14	NA	TRBJ2-7	TGTGCCAGCAGCACCCGGACTAGCGGGATCTCCTACGAGCAGTACTTC	CASSTRTSGISYEQYF
TRBD1	TRBV5-1	once	TRBJ1-4	TGCGCCAGCGGACCCGGGACAGGGGCTTCTAATGAAAAACTGTTTTTT	CASGPGTGASNEKLFF
NA	TRBV7-9	many	TRBJ2-7	TGTGCCAGCAGCTTGTCGGCAGGGATAGGGGAGCAGTACTTC	CASSLSAGIGEQYF
TRBD2	TRBV7-6	NA	TRBJ2-3	TGTGCCAGCAGCTTAGCTAGCGGGAGTGGAGATACGCAGTATTTT	CASSLASGSGDTQYF
NA	TRBV5-5	NA	TRBJ2-1	TGTGCCAGCAGCACCGGACTGGGTGAGCAGTTCTTC	CASSTGLGEQFF
TRBD2	TRBV4-1	NA	TRBJ2-1	TGCGCCAGCAGCCAAGGGGGTAGCGGGATACCCTACAATGAGCAGTTCTTC	CASSQGGSGIPYNEQFF
NA	TRBV19	NA	TRBJ2-7	TGTGCCAGTAGTACAGGGGACGAGCAGTACTTC	CASSTGDEQYF
TRBD2	TRBV7-2	once	TRBJ2-1	TGTGCCAGCAGCTTAGGGAGACTAGCGGGATCCAATGAGCAGTTCTTC	CASSLGRLAGSNEQFF
TRBD1	TRBV10-2	NA	TRBJ2-5	TGCGCCAGAAGGGACAGCCAAGAGACCCAGTACTTC	CARRDSQETQYF
TRBD2	TRBV11-3	once	TRBJ2-1	TGTGCCAGCAGCTCGGGACTAGCTACCTACAATGAGCAGTTCTTC	CASSSGLATYNEQFF
TRBD2	TRBV4-1	NA	TRBJ2-1	TGCGCCAGCAGCTCTCCGGGACTAGCGGCGGGGGATGAGCAGTTCTTC	CASSSPGLAAGDEQFF
TRBD1	TRBV13	NA	TRBJ2-7	TGTGCCAGCAGCTTAAGTGACAGGGGCCACGAGCAGTACTTC	CASSLSDRGHEQYF
NA	TRBV2	NA	TRBJ2-2	TGTGCCAGCAATCTGGACAGCCCACGGATCACCGGGGAGCTGTTTTTT	CASNLDSPRITGELFF
NA	TRBV19	NA	TRBJ2-2	TGTGCCAGTAACCACAGGAGATACACCGGGGAGCTGTTTTTT	CASNHRRYTGELFF
NA	TRBV7-9	NA	TRBJ1-2	TGTGCCAGCAGCTTATCGGACAGCCCAACTAACTATGGCTACACCTTC	CASSLSDSPTNYGYTF
NA	TRBV7-3	NA	TRBJ2-1	TGTGCCAGCAGCTTAGCCGGGAGCCAGGGGGGTGAGCAGTTCTTC	CASSLAGSQGGEQFF
TRBD1	TRBV19	few	TRBJ1-2	TGTGCCAGTAGTACCCTGCCGGGACAGGCAGACTATGGCTACACCTTC	CASSTLPGQADYGYTF
NA	TRBV19	NA	TRBJ2-3	TGTGCCAGTAGTATGACTAGCACAGATACGCAGTATTTT	CASSMTSTDTQYF
NA	TRBV18	once	TRBJ2-7	TGTGCCAGCTCACTCGGGAACTACGAGCAGTACTTC	CASSLGNYEQYF
TRBD2	TRBV5-1	NA	TRBJ2-5	TGCGCCAGCAGCTTGGAGGCGGGAGAAGAGACCCAGTACTTC	CASSLEAGEETQYF
NA	TRBV7-8	NA	TRBJ1-5	TGTGCCAGCAGCCCGCACAGGGTCGGTGGTCGCAATCAGCCCCAGCATTTT	CASSPHRVGGRNQPQHF
NA	TRBV6-4	NA	TRBJ2-3	TGTGCCAGCAGTGTCGGTGGTCACGATACGCAGTATTTT	CASSVGGHDTQYF
NA	TRBV27	once	TRBJ1-5	TGTGCCAGCAGTTCCTATAGCAATCAGCCCCAGCATTTT	CASSSYSNQPQHF
NA	TRBV7-9	NA	TRBJ2-7	TGTGCCAGCAGCTCCTACTACGAGCAGTACTTC	CASSSYYEQYF
TRBD1	TRBV10-3	NA	TRBJ2-1	TGTGCCATCAGCCTGACAGGGGGAGGGACCTACAATGAGCAGTTCTTC	CAISLTGGGTYNEQFF
TRBD1	TRBV6-1	NA	TRBJ1-2	TGTGCCAGCAGTGGGTCTGGACAGGCCAATAAGAGGGGCTACACCTTC	CASSGSGQANKRGYTF
NA	TRBV11-2	once	TRBJ2-2	TGTGCCAGCAGCTTTCGAGGTATTGGGACCGGGGAGCTGTTTTTT	CASSFRGIGTGELFF
NA	TRBV5-1	NA	TRBJ2-1	TGCGCCAGCAGTCTTCCTCCAGGGGCTGGGAGCTCCTACAATGAGCAGTTCTTC	CASSLPPGAGSSYNEQFF
NA	TRBV28	NA	TRBJ2-7	TGTGCCAGCAGTTTACCCGCTTTACAGAACTACGAGCAGTACTTC	CASSLPALQNYEQYF
NA	TRBV21-1	NA	TRBJ2-6	TGTGCCAGCAGCAAAAGGTCGACAGGGTTGGGGGCCAACGTCCTGACTTTC	CASSKRSTGLGANVLTF
NA	TRBV6-5	NA	TRBJ2-1	TGTGCCAGCAGTTCATACACTGAGCAGTTCTTC	CASSSYTEQFF
NA	TRBV10-3	NA	TRBJ2-1	TGTGCCCCCACCCTGCCCCGGGCAGGGAATGAGCAGTTCTTC	CAPTLPRAGNEQFF
TRBD1	TRBV6-1	NA	TRBJ2-1	TGTGCCAGCAAGGACAGGGGGCTTTACAATGAGCAGTTCTTC	CASKDRGLYNEQFF
NA	TRBV6-6	NA	TRBJ2-2	TGTGCCAGCAGTTACACCAGGCGGGGAATCTCCGGGGAGCTGTTTTTT	CASSYTRRGISGELFF
NA	TRBV2	NA	TRBJ1-1	TGTGCCAGCAAGGGGTGGACTGAAGCTTTCTTT	CASKGWTEAFF
TRBD2	TRBV10-2	NA	TRBJ2-7	TGCGCCAGCAGAATCGGGACTAGCCGCGACTACGAGCAGTACTTC	CASRIGTSRDYEQYF
NA	TRBV27	NA	TRBJ1-4	TGTGCCAGCAGTTCGGGGGGCCGTAATGAAAAACTGTTTTTT	CASSSGGRNEKLFF
NA	TRBV5-4	NA	TRBJ1-2	TGTGCCAGCAGCTTTTTCACAGGGTTAAACTATGGCTACACCTTC	CASSFFTGLNYGYTF
NA	TRBV5-4	NA	TRBJ2-1	TGTGCCAGCAGCTTGACGAGGGCGGGCTACAATGAGCAGTTCTTC	CASSLTRAGYNEQFF
TRBD1	TRBV5-1	NA	TRBJ1-3	TGCGCCAGCAGCCCCGGGACAGGAGCGGTGGGTCTGATCTCTGGAAACACCATATATTTT	CASSPGTGAVGLISGNTIYF
NA	TRBV6-5	NA	TRBJ2-2	TGTGCCAGCAGTTTCTTTCACAGCACCGGGGAGCTGTTTTTT	CASSFFHSTGELFF
NA	TRBV27	few	TRBJ2-7	TGTGCCAGCAGCCGCCCAGGGCCAATCTACGAGCAGTACTTC	CASSRPGPIYEQYF
TRBD1	TRBV14	NA	TRBJ2-7	TGTGCCAGCAGCATTCCGGGACAGGGGGCCTACGAGCAGTACTTC	CASSIPGQGAYEQYF
NA	TRBV12-5	NA	TRBJ2-5	TGTGCTAGTGGTTTGGTACCTCGGTCGCAAGAGACCCAGTACTTC	CASGLVPRSQETQYF
NA	TRBV28	NA	TRBJ1-2	TGTGCCAGCAGTTTTCCGCCAGGGGAAAAAGGGTATGGCTACACCTTC	CASSFPPGEKGYGYTF
NA	TRBV11-1	once	TRBJ1-2	TGTGCCAGCAGCTTAGCCCAGACTTATGGCTACACCTTC	CASSLAQTYGYTF
TRBD2	TRBV7-9	once	TRBJ2-2	TGTGCCAGCAGCTTAGGCGGGGGGCAGGAGCTGTTTTTT	CASSLGGGQELFF
TRBD2	TRBV9	NA	TRBJ2-1	TGTGCCAGCAGCGTAGGCGAAGGGAGGGCCCGGGAGCAGTTCTTC	CASSVGEGRAREQFF
TRBD1	TRBV7-8	NA	TRBJ2-5	TGTGCCAGCAGCTCCCGACAGGGGGCGTTAGAGACCCAGTACTTC	CASSSRQGALETQYF